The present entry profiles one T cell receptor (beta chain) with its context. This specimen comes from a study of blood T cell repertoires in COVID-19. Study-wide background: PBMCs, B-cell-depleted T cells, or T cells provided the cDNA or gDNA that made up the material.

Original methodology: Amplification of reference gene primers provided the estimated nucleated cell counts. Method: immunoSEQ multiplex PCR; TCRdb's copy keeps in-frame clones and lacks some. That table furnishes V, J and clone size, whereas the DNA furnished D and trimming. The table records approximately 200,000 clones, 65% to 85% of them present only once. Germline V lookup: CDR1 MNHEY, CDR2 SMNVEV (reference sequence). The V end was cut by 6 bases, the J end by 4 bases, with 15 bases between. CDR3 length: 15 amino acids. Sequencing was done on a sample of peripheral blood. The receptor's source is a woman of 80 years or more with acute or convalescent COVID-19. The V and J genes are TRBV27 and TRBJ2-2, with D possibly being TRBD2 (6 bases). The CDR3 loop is CASSRWDSGTGELFF. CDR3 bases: TGTGCCAGCAGCCGATGGGACTCTGGCACCGGGGAGCTGTTTTTT.